Presented here are 13 T cell receptor beta chains from one specimen sequenced in a study of blood T cell repertoires in COVID-19. The protocol was immunoSEQ multiplex PCR, while the TCRdb copy is restricted to in-frame clones and leaves out a portion. Seen here are under 300,000 clones, roughly 84% observed once, and the top ten hold more than 1.5%. Sequencing was performed on peripheral blood. These receptors were obtained from a woman aged 40 to 49 who had recovered from COVID-19.

The gene calls are TRBV12-3 or TRBV12-4 and TRBJ2-3, with D tentatively TRBD1 (5 bases). Trimming pared 3 bases from V and 6 bases from J, leaving 10 bases between. The CDR3 contains 13 residues. The DNA for the CDR3 is TGTGCCAGCAGTTTCCTTAGACAGGATACGCAGTATTTT. It specifies CASSFLRQDTQYF.

This clone was found a few times. The chain links TRBV28 to TRBJ1-3; D uncertain. This CDR3 is 15 amino acids long. V lost 6 bases and J lost 4, with 16 bases in between. Germline V gives CDR1 MDHEN, CDR2 SYDVKM. CDR3 sequence reads: CASRETGYGGNTIYF. The CDR3 coding sequence is TGTGCCAGCAGAGAGACCGGGTACGGAGGAAACACCATATATTTT.

The chain combines TRBV25-1 with TRBJ2-1, with D possibly TRBD1 on 6 matching bases. Germline CDR1 reads MGHDK; CDR2 reads SYGVNS. Trimming cost V 6 bases and J 5 bases, with 8 bases left between them. The CDR3 has 12 amino acids. CDR3 nucleotides: TGTGCCAGCAGGAGGACAGACAATGAGCAGTTCTTC. It is translated as CASRRTDNEQFF.

The chain joins TRBV27 to TRBJ2-1, with a tentative D call TRBD2 (5 bases). Trimming left V 3 bases short and J 4 bases short, with 10 bases between. This CDR3 spans 14 amino acids. Germline V gene sequence: CDR1 MNHEY, CDR2 SMNVEV (reference sequence). This CDR3 reads CASSFSVLYNEQFF. CDR3 nucleotides: TGTGCCAGCAGTTTTAGCGTTTTGTACAATGAGCAGTTCTTC.

The chain joins TRBV5-1 to TRBJ2-2, with a tentative D call TRBD1 (6 bases). This CDR3 has 16 amino acids. Germline assignment: CDR1 SGHRS and CDR2 YFSETQ. Trimming pared 4 bases from V and 0 bases from J, leaving 13 bases between. CDR3 nucleotides: TGCGCCAGCAGCCCAGGGGTCGTCGCGAACACCGGGGAGCTGTTTTTT. Translating it yields CASSPGVVANTGELFF. The complete variable domain, with remaining parts taken from reference TRBV5-1 and TRBJ2-2, reads KAGVTQTPRYLIKTRGQQVTLSCSPISGHRSVSWYQQTPGQGLQFLFEYFSETQRNKGNFPGRFSGRQFSNSRSEMNVSTLELGDSALYLCASSPGVVANTGELFFGEGSRLTVL.

This clone has a handful of counts. This sequence joins TRBV19 and TRBJ1-6; weak D call: TRBD1 (5 bases). V lost 10 bases, J lost 3 bases, and 13 bases lay in between. CDR3 length equals 14 residues. Germline V CDR1 and CDR2: LNHDA, SQIVND (reference sequence). The chain's CDR3 is CATREGNYNSPLHF. CDR3 nucleotides: TGTGCCACCAGGGAGGGAAACTATAATTCACCCCTCCACTTT.

This chain links TRBV2 with TRBJ1-5, with D unresolved. Germline lookup yields CDR1 SNHLY and CDR2 FYNNEI. V lost 5 bases, J lost 3 bases, and 14 bases lay in between. This CDR3 contains 15 residues. CDR3 nucleotide sequence: TGTGCCAGCAGTCCGGACTTTGGGGACAATCAGCCCCAGCATTTT. It is translated as CASSPDFGDNQPQHF.

The chain uses TRBV5-1 and TRBJ1-1, with D perhaps TRBD1 (6 bases). The CDR3 is 16 residues long. Trimming shortened V by 6 bases and J by 2 bases, and 20 bases separated the two germline ends. In germline, CDR1 is SGHRS, CDR2 YFSETQ. CDR3: CASNEHFRTANTEAFF. The CDR3 DNA is TGCGCCAGCAACGAGCACTTTAGGACAGCCAACACTGAAGCTTTCTTT.

The chain has TRBV9 and TRBJ2-3; D is possibly TRBD2 (6 bases). Looked up from germline, CDR1 is SGDLS and CDR2 is YYNGEE. V shed 4 bases and J shed 3 bases, with 18 bases lying between them. This CDR3 is built from 16 residues. The CDR3 reads CASSPRGTEGTDTQYF. The CDR3, as DNA: TGTGCCAGCAGCCCCCGGGGTACGGAGGGGACAGATACGCAGTATTTT. Looking up the rest from reference TRBV9 and TRBJ2-3 gives the full variable domain: DSGVTQTPKHLITATGQRVTLRCSPRSGDLSVYWYQQSLDQGLQFLIQYYNGEERAKGNILERFSAQQFPDLHSELNLSSLELGDSALYFCASSPRGTEGTDTQYFGPGTRLTVL.

The gene calls are TRBV4-1 and TRBJ2-7, with D possibly TRBD2 on 5 matching bases. CDR1 and CDR2 (germline): MGHRA, YSYEKL. The V and J ends lost 4 bases and 1 base respectively, with 17 bases between them. The CDR3 has 16 amino acids. The CDR3 DNA follows: TGCGCCAGCAGCCCCGGGTTAGCGCCGATGTCCTACGAGCAGTACTTC. Translated, it gives CASSPGLAPMSYEQYF.

The genes are TRBV14 and TRBJ1-5; D gene ambiguous. The V end lost 0 bases, the J end lost 5 bases, and 5 bases lay between the germline ends. The CDR3 loop spans 13 amino acids. From germline, CDR1 is SGHDN and CDR2 FVKESK. The CDR3 here is CASSQDFYQPQHF. Here the CDR3 DNA reads TGTGCCAGCAGCCAAGATTTCTATCAGCCCCAGCATTTT.

The V and J genes are TRBV7-9 and TRBJ1-1; D is uncertain. V shed 1 base and J shed 1 base, with 13 bases lying between them. Germline V lookup: CDR1 SEHNR, CDR2 FQNEAQ (reference sequence). The CDR3 contains 16 residues. The CDR3 is CASSLGVGSGNTEAFF. The CDR3 bases are TGTGCCAGCAGCTTAGGAGTTGGTTCTGGGAACACTGAAGCTTTCTTT. The whole variable domain, filled in from reference TRBV7-9 and TRBJ1-1, reads DTGVSQNPRHKITKRGQNVTFRCDPISEHNRLYWYRQTLGQGPEFLTYFQNEAQLEKSRLLSDRFSAERPKGSFSTLEIQRTEQGDSAMYLCASSLGVGSGNTEAFFGQGTRLTVV.

The rearrangement uses TRBV5-1 and TRBJ2-3; the D gene is possibly TRBD1 (5 bases). The germline V and J ends were trimmed by 3 bases and 2 bases, with 10 bases remaining between them. CDR3 length equals 14 residues. The germline V gene has CDR1 SGHRS and CDR2 YFSETQ. The DNA of the CDR3 is TGCGCCAGCAGCTCAACAGGCTACACAGATACGCAGTATTTT. This gives the protein CASSSTGYTDTQYF. The full variable domain, its missing parts supplied by reference TRBV5-1 and TRBJ2-3, is KAGVTQTPRYLIKTRGQQVTLSCSPISGHRSVSWYQQTPGQGLQFLFEYFSETQRNKGNFPGRFSGRQFSNSRSEMNVSTLELGDSALYLCASSSTGYTDTQYFGPGTRLTVL.